This record covers a single T cell receptor (beta chain). The clone's antigen remains unknown. The sample holds no much larger clone one base away, and base qualities are not on file. The sample belongs to a study of response to subunit inactivated influenza vaccine (dated by TCRdb to the late 2010s). About the investigation overall: To follow how T cells responded to a trivalent subunit inactivated influenza vaccine, the researchers relied on deep quantitative profiling of the T cell receptor repertoire. Study-wide conclusions, independent of this receptor: According to the authors, only a limited number of new T cells may be recruited by each seasonal influenza vaccination.

Reading from cysteine to phenylalanine, the CDR3 counts 18 amino acids. CDR3 DNA is the only sequence kept; it has 54 bases, read in frame from the first base. The germline V gene supplies CDR1 MNHNS and CDR2 SASEGT. V has 6 bases trimmed and J has 0 bases trimmed; junction bases matching no gene number 9. Library preparation was by RT-PCR. These reads were obtained on an Illumina HiSeq 2500. The public reads were run again by TCRdb, first through fastp at Q25 and then through MiXCR, and only productive beta chains were kept. Rows are combined by CDR3 protein, so each entry shows the most common genes and DNA. Across this sample there are about 520,000 distinct CDR3 sequences, with 25% seen only once. Approximately 2% of the sample lies in the top ten.

The sequence came from a man aged 50 to 60 who received an inactivated influenza vaccine. Donor details come from another sample of the same person, matched by shared clones. The starting material was CD4+ T cells sorted from PBMCs, obtained roughly 5 days after vaccination. The sequence links TRBV6-1 to TRBJ2-6; TRBD1 agrees with 9 junctional bases. This receptor carries the CDR3 CASRETGGFPSGANVLTF. The nucleotide sequence is TGTGCCAGCAGGGAAACAGGGGGCTTTCCCTCTGGGGCCAACGTCCTGACTTTC.